This record covers a single T cell receptor beta chain. Antigen unknown. This entry comes from a study of cytomegalovirus exposure and HLA in healthy donors. The CDR3 spans 13 residues. Looked up from germline, CDR1 is LNHDA and CDR2 is SQIVND (reference sequence). V lost 6 bases and J 11 bases, leaving 19 bases between the germline ends. General study results and limits: A later analysis reportedly found that, within productive TCRs, an Asian-associated ancestry cluster had fewer N-insertions than the mean observed across the 666 donors. Reports credit the classifier with highly specific, highly sensitive diagnosis of cytomegalovirus status. Listed as cytomegalovirus-associated were 150 or so TCR beta chains.

Primers: 60 Vbeta forward and 13 Jbeta reverse. Original methodology: In a later analysis, of around 85 million unique beta chains, 9 million to 11 million appeared in at least two donors. Sequenced by immunoSEQ multiplex PCR; TCRdb stores in-frame clones only, minus some. V and J calls and clone size follow that table, whereas D and trimming were derived from the DNA. The profile shows some 120,000 clones, about 80% of them singletons. The material sequenced was PBMCs. This chain links TRBV19 with TRBJ2-5; no clear D gene. The TCR was taken from a woman in her 50s in good health and CMV-seropositive. CDR3 amino acids: CASSFAQRRRQYF. In DNA form, the CDR3 reads TGTGCCAGTAGCTTCGCGCAGCGACGACGGCAGTACTTC. Complete variable domain (other parts from reference TRBV19 and TRBJ2-5): DGGITQSPKYLFRKEGQNVTLSCEQNLNHDAMYWYRQDPGQGLRLIYYSQIVNDFQKGDIAEGYSVSREKKESFPLTVTSAQKNPTAFYLCASSFAQRRRQYFGPGTRLLVL.